This note documents a single TCR beta chain sequence. DNA was extracted from about 1-10 million thawed cryopreserved PBMC. This record comes from a study of long-term antiretroviral therapy in people with HIV. Germline CDR1 and CDR2: DFQATT and SNEGSKA (reference sequence). The CDR3 totals 11 residues. The V end was cut by 6 bases, the J end by 5 bases, with 10 bases between. Researchers ran immunoSEQ v3.0 at survey level. Clones were read by immunoSEQ multiplex PCR, and TCRdb kept only the in-frame ones, dropping some. The repertoire holds some 48,000 clones, around 80% seen once, with roughly 3% in the top ten.

This receptor was identified in a woman in her late teens or twenties with HIV. This chain links TRBV20-1 with TRBJ1-2; D is possibly TRBD1 (6 bases). The material was unsorted PBMCs, obtained 0.8 years after starting antiretroviral therapy. In DNA, the CDR3 is TGCAGTGCCAACAGGGAATATGGCTACACCTTC. Amino acid sequence: CSANREYGYTF.